A single sample is the source of the 18 T cell receptor beta chains below, sequenced in a study of T cells after posttransplantation cyclophosphamide (dated by TCRdb to 2015 to 2016). Libraries came from the immunoSEQ multiplex PCR assay. Here the immuneACCESS table is served through TCRdb, limited to in-frame sequences with V and J called. Missing clones are a known gap in these copies; in checked studies unresolved V genes cover under half, and the rest lacks a known reason. A total of around 10,000 clones appear in this sample, 85% of them only once. Together, the top ten hold 15% of the sample. The treatment or condition label of this sample denotes: high-dose cyclophosphamide on days +3 and +4 as single-agent GVHD prophylaxis. Busulfan and fludarabine conditioning, a related or unrelated marrow graft, and cyclophosphamide on days +3 and +4 were given to PTCy patients. This specimen was PBMCs, taken approximately 1,800 days after allogeneic stem cell transplant with posttransplant cyclophosphamide. The receptor set was obtained from a female patient in her fifties or sixties who received an allogeneic stem cell transplant from a related donor, was CMV-positive, and had no GVHD. Donor T cells from the graft may be present among the T cells after a transplant.

The chain recombines TRBV30 with TRBJ2-1, with 10 bases identical to TRBD2. J lost 5 bases, V lost 5 bases, and 27 bases had no gene match. The CDR3 consists of 21 residues. Germline V gene sequence: CDR1 GTSNPN, CDR2 SVGIG (reference sequence). CDR3 coding DNA: TGTGCCTGGGCCGGTCTAGGAGGGGACCGCCAGGCTAGCGGGAGAAACAATGAGCAGTTCTTC. Amino acids: CAWAGLGGDRQASGRNNEQFF.

The chain couples TRBV19 to TRBJ1-1, with TRBD1 identical over 9 bases. The trim removed 7 bases at V and 0 bases at J, leaving 6 bases unmatched. The germline gives CDR1 LNHDA, CDR2 SQIVND (reference sequence). This CDR3 is built from 15 residues. In DNA form, the CDR3 reads TGTGCCAGTACCAAACAGGGGGCAATGAACACTGAAGCTTTCTTT. The encoded protein is CASTKQGAMNTEAFF.

The CDR3, as DNA: TGCGCCAGCAGTTTGGGGCAAGGGACTAGCGGGAGGAACTTCTCCTACGAGCAGTACTTC. Protein product: CASSLGQGTSGRNFSYEQYF. The V gene is TRBV10-1, the J gene TRBJ2-7, with 15 bases identical to TRBD2. V shed 5 bases, J shed 0 bases, and the junction held 14 bases outside the gene matches. Looked up from germline, CDR1 is WNHNN and CDR2 is SYGVQD (reference sequence). The CDR3 has 20 residues.

This clone occurred once. J is TRBJ2-5 and V is TRBV10-3; 9 nucleotides agree with TRBD1. CDR1 and CDR2 (germline): ENHRY, SYGVKD. CDR3 length equals 14 residues. V shed 6 bases, J shed 5 bases, and the junction held 7 bases outside the gene matches. For the CDR3, the DNA is TGTGCCATCAGCCATGGGACAGGGACTGAGACCCAGTACTTC. This gives the protein CAISHGTGTETQYF.

The J gene is TRBJ1-5, the V gene TRBV7-2; possible D gene TRBD1, 5 bases. With 1 base removed from V and 4 bases from J, the gap between germline ends came to 11 bases. The CDR3 covers 15 residues. CDR1 and CDR2 (germline): SGHTA, FQGNSA. The CDR3 loop is CASSLGAGHNQPQHF. Here the CDR3 DNA reads TGTGCCAGCAGCTTAGGTGCCGGACATAATCAGCCCCAGCATTTT.

The chain carries TRBV15 and TRBJ1-4; 8 bases align to TRBD1. Germline CDR1 and CDR2: LNHNV and YYDKDF (reference sequence). V lost 5 bases to trimming and J lost 4 bases; unmatched junction nucleotides: 12. The CDR3 contains 17 residues. The CDR3: CATSVYLGDRINEKLFF. As DNA, the CDR3 is TGTGCCACCAGCGTCTATTTAGGGGACAGGATTAATGAAAAACTGTTTTTT. The full variable domain, completed using reference TRBV15 and TRBJ1-4, is DAMVIQNPRYQVTQFGKPVTLSCSQTLNHNVMYWYQQKSSQAPKLLFHYYDKDFNNEADTPDNFQSRRPNTSFCFLDIRSPGLGDTAMYLCATSVYLGDRINEKLFFGSGTQLSVL.

The rearrangement uses TRBV4-3 and TRBJ2-1, with 13 bases identical to TRBD2. The CDR3 is 13 amino acids. Trimming cost V 5 bases and J 14 bases; bases outside gene matches: 6. Germline assignment: CDR1 LGHNA and CDR2 YSLEER. Written as DNA, the CDR3 is TGCGCCAGCAGCTCGGGACTAGCGGGATCAAAGTTCTTC. This codes for CASSSGLAGSKFF.

The rearrangement joins TRBV30 to TRBJ1-5; D is perhaps TRBD1 (5 bases). Per germline, CDR1 GTSNPN and CDR2 SVGIG (reference sequence). There are 15 residues in the CDR3. Trimming removed 1 base at V and 0 bases at J, with 10 bases between. The CDR3 DNA follows: TGTGCCTGGAGTGACAGGCGTTATAGCAATCAGCCCCAGCATTTT. It encodes CAWSDRRYSNQPQHF.

The chain recombines TRBV18 with TRBJ1-1, with 9 nucleotides matching TRBD1. Trimming at V came to 0 bases and at J to 7 bases, leaving 6 bases not matched to a gene. In germline, CDR1 is KGHSH, CDR2 LQKENI. The CDR3 runs 15 residues. The CDR3 coding sequence is TGTGCCAGCTCACCACCTAACCGGGACAGGGATGAAGCTTTCTTT. It encodes CASSPPNRDRDEAFF. Using reference TRBV18 and TRBJ1-1 for the parts outside the CDR3, the full variable domain is NAGVMQNPRHLVRRRGQEARLRCSPMKGHSHVYWYRQLPEEGLKFMVYLQKENIIDESGMPKERFSAEFPKEGPSILRIQQVVRGDSAAYFCASSPPNRDRDEAFFGQGTRLTVV.

This clone occurred a few times. The rearrangement links TRBV9 to TRBJ2-5; no reliable D call. V was cut by 0 bases and J by 7 bases, with 13 bases left in between. The CDR3 spans 14 residues. Germline V gives CDR1 SGDLS, CDR2 YYNGEE. The CDR3 DNA sequence: TGTGCCAGCAGCGTAGTGGAGAGAAGAGGGACCCAGTACTTC. It translates to CASSVVERRGTQYF.

The V call is TRBV7-3, the J call TRBJ2-5; tentatively, D is TRBD1 (6 bases). Germline V lookup: CDR1 SGHTA, CDR2 FQGTGA. Trimming pared 2 bases from V and 1 base from J, leaving 8 bases between. The CDR3 runs 14 residues. The CDR3 sequence is CASSLGGSQETQYF. CDR3 bases: TGTGCCAGCAGCTTAGGGGGCTCCCAAGAGACCCAGTACTTC.

This chain uses TRBV2 with TRBJ2-3; TRBD1 aligns across 7 bases. The length of the CDR3 is 13 residues. Germline lookup yields CDR1 SNHLY and CDR2 FYNNEI. The junction had 5 bases not matched to a gene; V was cut back by 5 bases and J by 6 bases. The chain's CDR3 is CASSNRGGDTQYF. The CDR3 nucleotides are TGTGCCAGCAGTAACAGGGGCGGGGATACGCAGTATTTT.

The chain uses TRBV2 and TRBJ1-5; tentative D call: TRBD1 (6 bases). The V gene lost 6 bases and the J gene lost 0 bases, with 15 bases spanning the gap. The CDR3 loop spans 16 amino acids. CDR1 SNHLY and CDR2 FYNNEI come from the germline V gene. CDR3 residues: CASRITGIGSNQPQHF. The CDR3 DNA follows: TGTGCCAGCAGAATAACAGGGATCGGTAGCAATCAGCCCCAGCATTTT.

The chain is built from TRBV6-5 and TRBJ2-7; 8 nucleotides agree with TRBD2. The CDR3 contains 16 residues. The V segment lost 0 bases and the J segment 2 bases; nucleotides outside the gene matches: 6. Germline values: CDR1 MNHEY, CDR2 SVGAGI. CDR3 sequence: CASSYSVLAETYEQYF. CDR3 DNA: TGTGCCAGCAGTTACTCCGTACTAGCGGAGACCTACGAGCAGTACTTC.

The CDR3 bases are TGCGCCAGCAGCACCCCGCCCGGGGATACGCAGTATTTT. Its translation is CASSTPPGDTQYF. The chain combines TRBV5-1 with TRBJ2-3; no clear D gene. Germline loops: CDR1 SGHRS, CDR2 YFSETQ. The CDR3 is made up of 13 amino acids. The V end was cut by 4 bases, the J end by 6 bases, with 12 bases between.

V is TRBV5-4 and J is TRBJ2-5; possibly TRBD1 for D (7 bases). TRBJ2-7 explains the end of the DNA better; the J call may be wrong. The V gene's germline CDR1 is SGHNT and CDR2 YYREEE (reference sequence). The CDR3 totals 14 residues. Written as DNA, the CDR3 is TGTGCCAGCAGCATGGGGGGACAGAACCACGAGCAGTACTTC. It codes for CASSMGGQNHEQYF.

The chain recombines TRBV7-3 with TRBJ2-3; the match to TRBD2 covers 15 bases. CDR3 size: 18 residues. With 5 bases clipped from V and 5 bases from J, the junction kept 11 bases outside the gene matches. Germline lookup yields CDR1 SGHTA and CDR2 FQGTGA. CDR3 in amino acids: CASSNHPGLAGGQDTQYF. CDR3 DNA: TGTGCCAGCAGCAATCACCCGGGACTAGCGGGAGGTCAAGATACGCAGTATTTT.

The genes are TRBV19 and TRBJ2-2, with 8 nucleotides matching TRBD1. The CDR3 sequence is 13 residues long. Germline V gene sequence: CDR1 LNHDA, CDR2 SQIVND (reference sequence). V trimming: 9 bases; J trimming: 5 bases; junction bases outside the gene matches: 5. CDR3 sequence: CASRTGWTGELFF. The CDR3, as DNA: TGTGCCAGCCGGACAGGGTGGACCGGGGAGCTGTTTTTT.